The next 32 T cell receptor beta chains were all read from a single sample in a study of OX40 agonist ivuxolimab in advanced cancers. The assay was immunoSEQ multiplex PCR, and TCRdb's table has in-frame clones only and misses some. The data show roughly 76,000 clones, around 87% seen once. The sequencing here drew on CD4+ or CD8+ T cells sorted from blood, taken in a trial of the OX40 agonist ivuxolimab. The receptors derive from an adult with an advanced solid tumor such as melanoma, head and neck, liver or kidney cancer.

The V and J genes are TRBV7-2 and TRBJ2-1; 10 nucleotides line up with TRBD2. The CDR3 runs 18 residues. Trimming removed 0 bases from V and 3 bases from J; junction bases left unmatched: 8. Germline V CDR1 and CDR2: SGHTA, FQGNSA. The CDR3, as DNA: TGTGCCAGCAGCTTAGCGGGGCTAGCGGGAGTTCACTACAATGAGCAGTTCTTC. It encodes CASSLAGLAGVHYNEQFF.

The gene calls are TRBV6-1 and TRBJ1-3; D not certain. The V gene lost 2 bases and the J gene lost 0 bases, with 5 bases spanning the gap. CDR1 and CDR2 from the germline V gene are MNHNS and SASEGT. The CDR3 contains 14 residues. CDR3 sequence reads: CASSESSSGNTIYF. The DNA of the CDR3 is TGTGCCAGCAGTGAATCAAGCTCTGGAAACACCATATATTTT.

The chain employs TRBV5-1 and TRBJ2-2, with a tentative D call TRBD2 (7 bases). Germline V lookup: CDR1 SGHRS, CDR2 YFSETQ. The CDR3 totals 17 residues. Trimming took 1 base from V and 6 from J, leaving 19 bases between them. CDR3 nucleotide sequence: TGCGCCAGCAGCTTGTATGGGGGGGCGCAAGGCTCCGGGGAGCTGTTTTTT. Encoded protein: CASSLYGGAQGSGELFF.

The rearrangement uses TRBV7-2 and TRBJ1-2, with 7 bases aligning to TRBD1. The CDR3 length is 13 residues. The V gene end was trimmed by 5 bases and the J gene end by 7 bases; junction bases not matched to a gene: 7. Germline values: CDR1 SGHTA, CDR2 FQGNSA. The CDR3 region has the DNA TGTGCCAGCAGCCCCCAGGGGGGTTCTGGCTACACCTTC. Translating gives CASSPQGGSGYTF.

Only one count was recorded for this clone. The J gene is TRBJ2-1, the V gene TRBV30; D gene uncertain. From germline, CDR1 is GTSNPN and CDR2 SVGIG (reference sequence). The length of the CDR3 is 17 residues. V gave up 0 bases and J gave up 0 bases, with 15 bases separating them. The CDR3 DNA reads TGTGCCTGGAGTGTAAATAGAGGAGCCAGCTCCTACAATGAGCAGTTCTTC. This gives the protein CAWSVNRGASSYNEQFF. Full variable domain (outside the CDR3, taken from reference TRBV30 and TRBJ2-1): SQTIHQWPATLVQPVGSPLSLECTVEGTSNPNLYWYRQAAGRGLQLLFYSVGIGQISSEVPQNLSASRPQDRQFILSSKKLLLSDSGFYLCAWSVNRGASSYNEQFFGPGTRLTVL.

The chain uses TRBV30 and TRBJ1-2; D not certain. V lost 3 bases and J lost 4, with 9 bases in between. The CDR3 runs 12 residues. Per germline, CDR1 GTSNPN and CDR2 SVGIG (reference sequence). The chain's CDR3 is CAWRRATYGYTF. CDR3 sequence (DNA): TGTGCCTGGAGGAGGGCGACCTATGGCTACACCTTC.

V gene TRBV4-2 combines with J gene TRBJ2-2; TRBD1 might be the D (5 bases). The V end was cut by 0 bases, the J end by 1 base, with 6 bases between. The CDR3 totals 15 residues. Germline assignment: CDR1 LGHNA and CDR2 YNFKEQ. CDR3 amino acids: CASSQEGENTGELFF. The CDR3 DNA follows: TGTGCCAGCAGCCAAGAAGGGGAGAACACCGGGGAGCTGTTTTTT.

This chain links TRBV14 with TRBJ2-3; maybe TRBD1 (6 bases). V lost 4 bases, J lost 5 bases, and 10 bases lay in between. The CDR3 spans 13 residues. Per the germline V gene, CDR1 is SGHDN and CDR2 is FVKESK. CDR3 protein: CASSLQGRDTQYF. The CDR3 DNA follows: TGTGCCAGCAGCCTACAGGGACGAGATACGCAGTATTTT. Full variable domain (remainder filled in from reference TRBV14 and TRBJ2-3): EAGVTQFPSHSVIEKGQTVTLRCDPISGHDNLYWYRRVMGKEIKFLLHFVKESKQDESGMPNNRFLAERTGGTYSTLKVQPAELEDSGVYFCASSLQGRDTQYFGPGTRLTVL.

J is TRBJ2-2 and V is TRBV5-6; D not resolved. V gave up 3 bases and J gave up 7 bases, with 22 bases separating them. CDR1 and CDR2 from the germline V gene are SGHDT and YYEEEE. The CDR3 is made up of 17 amino acids. CDR3 bases: TGTGCCAGCAGCTCTATCGCTTCCGGTCCGTGGGGCGGGGAGCTGTTTTTT. This sequence encodes CASSSIASGPWGGELFF. Complete variable domain (other parts from reference TRBV5-6 and TRBJ2-2): DAGVTQSPTHLIKTRGQQVTLRCSPKSGHDTVSWYQQALGQGPQFIFQYYEEEERQRGNFPDRFSGHQFPNYSSELNVNALLLGDSALYLCASSSIASGPWGGELFFGEGSRLTVL.

The gene calls are TRBV5-1 and TRBJ2-5; 8 positions match TRBD2. In germline, CDR1 is SGHRS, CDR2 YFSETQ. The CDR3 extends over 18 amino acids. J was trimmed by 4 bases and V by 2 bases; bases with no gene match: 16. In nucleotides, the CDR3 is TGCGCCAGCAGCTTATCTAGCGGGCAAGCTATCAAAGGAGAGACCCAGTACTTC. This sequence encodes CASSLSSGQAIKGETQYF.

This clone showed up just once. V is TRBV7-6 and J is TRBJ2-1, with a weak D call TRBD2 (6 bases). CDR3 length: 13 residues. The V gene's germline CDR1 is SGHVS and CDR2 FNYEAQ. V was shortened by 1 base and J by 9 bases, with 10 bases between the two germline ends. CDR3 nucleotide sequence: TGTGCCAGCAGCTTAGTGTCCGGGGGTGAGCAGTTCTTC. It yields the protein CASSLVSGGEQFF.

The chain is built from TRBV2 and TRBJ2-5; D is unresolved. The CDR3 is 10 residues long. V lost 1 base and J 6 bases, leaving 0 bases between the germline ends. Germline V CDR1 and CDR2: SNHLY, FYNNEI. The CDR3 DNA reads as TGTGCCAGCAGTGAAGAGACCCAGTACTTC. Translation: CASSEETQYF. Complete variable domain (other parts from reference TRBV2 and TRBJ2-5): EPEVTQTPSHQVTQMGQEVILRCVPISNHLYFYWYRQILGQKVEFLVSFYNNEISEKSEIFDDQFSVERPDGSNFTLKIRSTKLEDSAMYFCASSEETQYFGPGTRLLVL.

The rearrangement uses TRBV12-5 and TRBJ1-6; the D is unclear. V shed 5 bases and J shed 5 bases, with 4 bases lying between them. The CDR3 is 12 residues long. Germline CDR1 and CDR2: LGHNT and FRNRAP. CDR3 in DNA: TGTGCTAGTGGTCGGGATAATTCACCCCTCCACTTT. Translation gives CASGRDNSPLHF.

This clone turned up a few times. This chain joins TRBV30 and TRBJ2-2; 10 bases fit TRBD2. The CDR3 has 18 amino acids. CDR1 and CDR2 from the germline V gene are GTSNPN and SVGIG (reference sequence). V lost 2 bases, J lost 7 bases, and 16 bases stayed unmatched. The CDR3 is CAWSPRLVKRGGGGELFF. As DNA, the CDR3 is TGTGCCTGGAGTCCAAGACTAGTGAAGCGGGGGGGCGGCGGGGAGCTGTTTTTT.

V usage is TRBV11-3 and J usage is TRBJ1-1; no clear D. This CDR3 has 13 amino acids. V shed 3 bases and J shed 0 bases, with 5 bases lying between them. Germline CDR1 is SGHNT and CDR2 is YENEEA. The CDR3: CASSFSVNTEAFF. CDR3 sequence (DNA): TGTGCCAGCAGCTTTTCGGTGAACACTGAAGCTTTCTTT.

The rearrangement links TRBV30 to TRBJ1-3; D perhaps matches TRBD1 (6 bases). Trimming pared 3 bases from V and 8 bases from J, leaving 11 bases between. The CDR3 length is 12 residues. The germline gives CDR1 GTSNPN, CDR2 SVGIG (reference sequence). DNA for the CDR3: TGTGCCTGGAGCGGACAGCTGGACACCATATATTTT. This codes for CAWSGQLDTIYF.

The chain is built from TRBV19 and TRBJ2-7; 11 nucleotides line up with TRBD2. This CDR3 is built from 15 residues. The germline V gene encodes CDR1 LNHDA and CDR2 SQIVND (reference sequence). Trimming took 5 bases from V and 2 from J; bases not matched to a gene: 5. The CDR3 loop is CASSLLAGDPYEQYF. In DNA form, the CDR3 reads TGTGCCAGTAGTCTACTAGCGGGAGACCCCTACGAGCAGTACTTC.

The chain joins TRBV2 to TRBJ2-3; D call uncertain. CDR1 is SNHLY, CDR2 FYNNEI, per germline. The CDR3 length is 13 residues. V dropped 7 bases and J dropped 2 bases, with 10 bases sitting between them. In DNA, the CDR3 is TGTGCCAGCAATCCCCCATTCACAGATACGCAGTATTTT. This translates into CASNPPFTDTQYF.

The chain links TRBV27 to TRBJ1-4, with 7 nucleotides matching TRBD1. The CDR3 has 14 residues. Germline CDR1 reads MNHEY; CDR2 reads SMNVEV (reference sequence). J lost 7 bases, V lost 6 bases, and 8 bases had no gene match. CDR3 sequence (DNA): TGTGCCAGCAGACCCTCAGGGGGGAGTGAAAAACTGTTTTTT. Its translation: CASRPSGGSEKLFF.

This sequence joins TRBV7-9 and TRBJ2-7; TRBD2 agrees at 8 bases. CDR1 and CDR2 from the germline V gene are SEHNR and FQNEAQ (reference sequence). Trimming removed 0 bases from V and 2 bases from J; junction bases left unmatched: 9. CDR3 size: 17 residues. The CDR3 bases are TGTGCCAGCAGCTTAGCGCTCGGGGGGGGTACGACCTACGAGCAGTACTTC. Translating it yields CASSLALGGGTTYEQYF.

The rearrangement links TRBV27 to TRBJ2-3, with TRBD2 identical over 7 bases. CDR1 is MNHEY and CDR2 is SMNVEV in the germline V gene (reference sequence). CDR3 length: 14 residues. Losses at the gene ends were 7 bases for V and 4 bases for J; bases not matched to a gene: 8. The CDR3 coding sequence is TGTGCCAGCAATCCCGGGAGGTCGCCAGATACGCAGTATTTT. As protein: CASNPGRSPDTQYF.

As DNA, the CDR3 is TGTGCCAGCAGCAGAGACACCGGGGAGCTGTTTTTT. This codes for CASSRDTGELFF. This rearrangement joins TRBV9 to TRBJ2-2; D call uncertain. Germline V gene lookup returns CDR1 SGDLS and CDR2 YYNGEE. The CDR3 is made up of 12 amino acids. The V end was cut by 4 bases, the J end by 3 bases, with 4 bases between.

This chain links TRBV19 with TRBJ2-7, with 8 nucleotides matching TRBD1. Germline-derived CDR1 and CDR2 are LNHDA and SQIVND (reference sequence). The CDR3 length is 15 residues. With 2 bases clipped from V and 4 bases from J, the junction kept 7 bases outside the gene matches. The CDR3 coding sequence is TGTGCCAGTAGTATACGGGGACAGGCCCATTACGAGCAGTACTTC. Residues: CASSIRGQAHYEQYF.

The chain employs TRBV5-1 and TRBJ2-7, with D possibly being TRBD2 (6 bases). Germline CDR1 and CDR2: SGHRS and YFSETQ. The CDR3 contains 16 residues. V was shortened by 2 bases and J by 0 bases, with 15 bases between the two germline ends. For the CDR3, the DNA is TGCGCCAGCAGCTTATTTGGGACTCCTAGCTCCTACGAGCAGTACTTC. It is translated as CASSLFGTPSSYEQYF.

The rearrangement links TRBV7-8 to TRBJ2-7; D is ambiguous. The germline V gene encodes CDR1 SGHVS and CDR2 FQNEAQ. Trimming shortened V by 5 bases and J by 2 bases, and 13 bases separated the two germline ends. The CDR3 spans 14 residues. The CDR3 loop is CASSLSLRAYEQYF. DNA for the CDR3: TGTGCCAGCAGCCTATCCCTCCGGGCCTACGAGCAGTACTTC.

This chain joins TRBV4-2 and TRBJ2-7; 10 positions agree with TRBD2. Trimming cost V 0 bases and J 3 bases; bases outside gene matches: 5. The length of the CDR3 is 16 residues. Germline V gene lookup returns CDR1 LGHNA and CDR2 YNFKEQ. As DNA, the CDR3 is TGTGCCAGCAGCCAAGATCGTAGCGGGAGGCTCTACGAGCAGTACTTC. Translation: CASSQDRSGRLYEQYF.

This clone was seen only a few times. The V and J genes are TRBV28 and TRBJ1-5; D unresolved. The CDR3 totals 12 residues. Trimming left V 10 bases short and J 5 bases short, with 12 bases between. Germline V gene lookup returns CDR1 MDHEN and CDR2 SYDVKM. The CDR3 spells CATNLLYQPQHF. The CDR3 DNA follows: TGTGCCACAAACCTTCTATATCAGCCCCAGCATTTT.

This clone was found a few times. The genes are TRBV28 and TRBJ2-1; no definite D call. Germline V gene data show CDR1 as MDHEN and CDR2 as SYDVKM. The length of the CDR3 is 12 residues. Between the trimmed V and J ends, which lost 2 bases and 9 bases, there was a span of 8 bases. The chain's CDR3 is CASSLNPSEQFF. The CDR3 DNA follows: TGTGCCAGCAGTTTAAACCCGAGTGAGCAGTTCTTC. Variable domain in full (rest from reference TRBV28 and TRBJ2-1): DVKVTQSSRYLVKRTGEKVFLECVQDMDHENMFWYRQDPGLGLRLIYFSYDVKMKEKGDIPEGYSVSREKKERFSLILESASTNQTSMYLCASSLNPSEQFFGPGTRLTVL.

The chain has TRBV15 and TRBJ2-5; unclear D gene. The assigned J gene may be wrong: the sequence end matches TRBJ2-7 better. CDR1 and CDR2 from the germline V gene are LNHNV and YYDKDF (reference sequence). CDR3 length equals 11 residues. The CDR3 region has the DNA TGTGCCACCAGCGCCGGCTACGAGCAGTACTTC. Translated, it gives CATSAGYEQYF.

The chain uses TRBV21-1 and TRBJ2-7; the table's D gene call, TRBD2, was not cross checked with the DNA. TRBV21-1 is given as a pseudogene. The CDR3 runs 16 residues. The CDR3 coding sequence is TGTGCCAGCAGCAAAAAAGGAGAACGACTAGCTTACGAGCAGTACTTC. Translating gives CASSKKGERLAYEQYF.

The chain employs TRBV4-1 and TRBJ1-1; possible D gene TRBD1, 5 bases. The ends were cut back, 7 bases at V and 6 bases at J, with 18 bases in the middle. CDR1 is MGHRA, CDR2 YSYEKL, per germline. The CDR3 loop spans 14 amino acids. CDR3 amino acids: CASTSDGQGPEAFF. DNA of the CDR3: TGCGCCAGCACCTCCGATGGGCAGGGCCCTGAAGCTTTCTTT.

The CDR3 DNA is TGTGCCAGCAGTTTGGGACGGAGCTATGGCTACACCTTC. Translation gives CASSLGRSYGYTF. V is TRBV28 and J is TRBJ1-2; D is perhaps TRBD1 (5 bases). V lost 3 bases and J 4 bases, leaving 9 bases between the germline ends. Germline V gene data show CDR1 as MDHEN and CDR2 as SYDVKM. The CDR3 sequence is 13 residues long.